Each of the 7 T cell receptor beta chains below was sequenced from the same sample in a study of blood T cell repertoires in COVID-19. Assay used: immunoSEQ multiplex PCR; TCRdb lists only in-frame clones, some missing. The sample has about 130,000 clones, more than 70% seen once. The specimen was peripheral blood. All receptors derive from a woman of 80 years or more with COVID-19, enrolled during active disease.

The CDR3 bases are TGTGCCAGCTCACCGGCGGTCGGGAAGGGCAATCAGCCCCAGCATTTT. Its translation is CASSPAVGKGNQPQHF. The V and J genes are TRBV18 and TRBJ1-5; no definite D call. This CDR3 has 16 amino acids. Trimming took off 3 bases at V and 2 bases at J, with 14 bases between the two ends. Germline values: CDR1 KGHSH, CDR2 LQKENI.

This chain uses TRBV6-2 or TRBV6-3 with TRBJ1-2; TRBD1 aligns across 10 bases. Germline V gene data show CDR1 as MNHEY and CDR2 as SVGEGT. CDR3 size: 19 residues. The J segment lost 4 bases and the V segment lost 5 bases, leaving 19 bases of the junction unmatched. CDR3 sequence (DNA): TGTGCCAGCAGTCTACGGGGCCGGCGACAGGGGGCGAGACTCTATGGCTACACCTTC. Its translation is CASSLRGRRQGARLYGYTF.

The V call is TRBV7-9, the J call TRBJ1-1, with D maybe TRBD1 (5 bases). The CDR3 is 14 residues long. The V end lost 0 bases, the J end lost 10 bases, and 15 bases lay between the germline ends. The germline CDR1 and CDR2 sequences are SEHNR and FQNEAQ (reference sequence). The CDR3 nucleotides read TGTGCCAGCAGCTTAGCGGCAGGGCCCGGTCGAGCTTTCTTT. It translates to CASSLAAGPGRAFF.

This chain joins TRBV12-3 or TRBV12-4 and TRBJ1-2, with 9 bases lining up with TRBD1. V gave up 7 bases and J gave up 5 bases; unmatched junction bases: 5. The CDR3 loop spans 13 amino acids. The CDR3 DNA sequence: TGTGCCAGCACCCCCGGGACAGGGTATGGCTACACCTTC. Its translation is CASTPGTGYGYTF.

This chain connects TRBV5-1 to TRBJ1-4, with TRBD1 as a possible D gene (6 bases). This CDR3 has 15 amino acids. Trimming stripped 3 bases from V and 4 bases from J, with 13 bases between. Germline loops: CDR1 SGHRS, CDR2 YFSETQ. CDR3 DNA: TGCGCCAGCAGCTCGAATACAGGGCATAATGAAAAACTGTTTTTT. Its protein is CASSSNTGHNEKLFF. Using reference TRBV5-1 and TRBJ1-4 for the parts outside the CDR3, the full variable domain is KAGVTQTPRYLIKTRGQQVTLSCSPISGHRSVSWYQQTPGQGLQFLFEYFSETQRNKGNFPGRFSGRQFSNSRSEMNVSTLELGDSALYLCASSSNTGHNEKLFFGSGTQLSVL.

V is TRBV2 and J is TRBJ1-4; weak D call: TRBD1 (5 bases). There are 10 residues in the CDR3. The V gene lost 6 bases and the J gene lost 10 bases, with 6 bases spanning the gap. Germline V lookup: CDR1 SNHLY, CDR2 FYNNEI. CDR3 DNA sequence: TGTGCCAGCAGGGGGGGAAAACTGTTTTTT. This encodes CASRGGKLFF.

The CDR3 sequence is CASSQGTNNSPLHF. In DNA, the CDR3 is TGTGCCAGCAGCCAAGGGACTAATAATTCACCCCTCCACTTT. The chain links TRBV3-1 (or the pseudogene TRBV3-2) to TRBJ1-6; D gene unclear. V lost 1 base and J 5 bases, leaving 6 bases between the germline ends. CDR1 and CDR2 (germline): LGHDT, YNNKEL (reference sequence). The CDR3 is 14 residues long.